These 18 T cell receptor beta chains originate from one sample sequenced in a study of blood T cell repertoires in COVID-19 (dated by TCRdb to 2020 to 2022). Library construction relied on the immunoSEQ multiplex PCR assay. TCRdb retrieved this table from immuneACCESS and kept in-frame rearrangements only. Not all clones are present; in checked studies, unresolved V genes account for under half, and no reason is known for the remainder. The sample table contains about 200,000 clones; only one count was recorded for about 84% of them. Around 13% of the sample lies in the top ten. The sample taken for sequencing was peripheral blood. These receptors came from a human donor in a cohort sampled during active COVID-19.

The gene calls are TRBV7-2 and TRBJ2-7, with a possible D match to TRBD2 (6 bases). This CDR3 is 15 amino acids long. Trimming stripped 2 bases from V and 7 bases from J, with 18 bases between. CDR1 is SGHTA and CDR2 is FQGNSA in the germline V gene. DNA of the CDR3: TGTGCCAGCAGCTTACCTCCGGGACTTGCTGAAGAGCAGTACTTC. Encoded protein: CASSLPPGLAEEQYF. The full variable domain, in which reference TRBV7-2 and TRBJ2-7 provide the parts outside the CDR3, is GAGVSQSPSNKVTEKGKDVELRCDPISGHTALYWYRQSLGQGLEFLIYFQGNSAPDKSGLPSDRFSAERTGGSVSTLTIQRTQQEDSAVYLCASSLPPGLAEEQYFGPGTRLTVT.

The rearrangement links TRBV7-3 to TRBJ1-6; a possible D gene is TRBD1 (5 bases). This CDR3 contains 13 residues. V dropped 3 bases and J dropped 7 bases, with 7 bases sitting between them. Germline V gene data show CDR1 as SGHTA and CDR2 as FQGTGA. As DNA, the CDR3 is TGTGCCAGCAGCTTGGGGGGGAATTCACCCCTCCACTTT. This sequence encodes CASSLGGNSPLHF.

The V call is TRBV7-9, the J call TRBJ2-5; maybe TRBD1 (6 bases). CDR3 length: 14 amino acids. From germline, CDR1 is SEHNR and CDR2 FQNEAQ (reference sequence). Trimming stripped 1 base from V and 5 bases from J, with 11 bases between. CDR3 protein: CASSLGAGAETQYF. The CDR3, as DNA: TGTGCCAGCAGCTTAGGGGCAGGGGCCGAGACCCAGTACTTC. The complete variable domain, with remaining parts taken from reference TRBV7-9 and TRBJ2-5, reads DTGVSQNPRHKITKRGQNVTFRCDPISEHNRLYWYRQTLGQGPEFLTYFQNEAQLEKSRLLSDRFSAERPKGSFSTLEIQRTEQGDSAMYLCASSLGAGAETQYFGPGTRLLVL.

The gene calls are TRBV30 and TRBJ1-4; D is undetermined. V was shortened by 1 base and J by 6 bases, with 12 bases between the two germline ends. This CDR3 spans 14 amino acids. Germline V gene lookup returns CDR1 GTSNPN and CDR2 SVGIG (reference sequence). For the CDR3, the DNA is TGTGCCTGGAGTGCCGCAGATGTGGATGAAAAACTGTTTTTT. This codes for CAWSAADVDEKLFF. The variable domain in full, with the rest retrieved from reference TRBV30 and TRBJ1-4, is SQTIHQWPATLVQPVGSPLSLECTVEGTSNPNLYWYRQAAGRGLQLLFYSVGIGQISSEVPQNLSASRPQDRQFILSSKKLLLSDSGFYLCAWSAADVDEKLFFGSGTQLSVL.

This clone was found many times. Other DNA sequences within the sample encode an identical CDR3. The V and J genes are TRBV29-1 and TRBJ2-1; the D gene is possibly TRBD2 (5 bases). Trimming removed 4 bases from V and 5 bases from J, with 9 bases in between. Looked up from germline, CDR1 is SQVTM and CDR2 is ANQGSEA. This CDR3 has 12 residues. In DNA, the CDR3 is TGCAGCGTTGCTGACGGGGACAATGAGCAGTTCTTC. Its translation is CSVADGDNEQFF.

The J gene is TRBJ2-4, the V gene TRBV7-8; tentative D call: TRBD1 (6 bases). Germline CDR1 is SGHVS and CDR2 is FQNEAQ. This CDR3 is built from 15 residues. Trimming stripped 5 bases from V and 6 bases from J, with 17 bases between. The CDR3 DNA sequence: TGTGCCAGCAGCCCCTTCGACAGGTCCAGAAACATTCAGTACTTC. Amino acids: CASSPFDRSRNIQYF.

The J gene is TRBJ1-1, the V gene TRBV5-1, with D tentatively TRBD1 (6 bases). The germline gives CDR1 SGHRS, CDR2 YFSETQ. The V end lost 3 bases, the J end lost 3 bases, and 18 bases lay between the germline ends. CDR3 length: 16 amino acids. The CDR3 DNA reads as TGCGCCAGCAGCTCTCAAGGGGGTTTGGGAGACACTGAAGCTTTCTTT. Its protein is CASSSQGGLGDTEAFF. Supplemented by reference TRBV5-1 and TRBJ1-1, the full variable domain reads KAGVTQTPRYLIKTRGQQVTLSCSPISGHRSVSWYQQTPGQGLQFLFEYFSETQRNKGNFPGRFSGRQFSNSRSEMNVSTLELGDSALYLCASSSQGGLGDTEAFFGQGTRLTVV.

The chain links TRBV6-4 to TRBJ2-7; TRBD1 might be the D (5 bases). Between the trimmed V and J ends, which lost 2 bases and 0 bases, there was a span of 14 bases. The CDR3 contains 16 residues. Germline V gives CDR1 MRHNA, CDR2 SNTAGT. The CDR3 region is CASSDRWGGYSYEQYF. In DNA, the CDR3 is TGTGCCAGCAGTGACCGGTGGGGCGGCTACTCCTACGAGCAGTACTTC.

This rearrangement joins TRBV30 to TRBJ1-4, with 8 bases lining up with TRBD1. This CDR3 contains 16 residues. Germline CDR1 GTSNPN, CDR2 SVGIG (reference sequence). V was pared by 7 bases and J by 0 bases, with 10 bases of the junction left unmatched. The CDR3 DNA reads TGTGCCTCGTCGACAGGGGCTTCTACAACTAATGAAAAACTGTTTTTT. Encoded protein: CASSTGASTTNEKLFF.

The V gene is TRBV2, the J gene TRBJ2-2; D unresolved. The CDR3 has 14 residues. Germline-derived CDR1 and CDR2 are SNHLY and FYNNEI. Trimming took off 4 bases at V and 2 bases at J, with 8 bases between the two ends. CDR3 coding DNA: TGTGCCAGCAGTGGCAGGCCCAACACCGGGGAGCTGTTTTTT. This translates into CASSGRPNTGELFF.

This clone was observed once. The chain has TRBV5-1 and TRBJ2-2; D may be TRBD1 (6 bases). Per germline, CDR1 SGHRS and CDR2 YFSETQ. The CDR3 extends over 20 amino acids. The V and J ends lost 4 bases and 1 base respectively, with 26 bases between them. The CDR3 DNA reads TGCGCCAGCAGCCTGACCGGGACACCCCAATCCCATATGAACACCGGGGAGCTGTTTTTT. Its translation: CASSLTGTPQSHMNTGELFF.

The chain carries TRBV18 and TRBJ1-3, with TRBD1 identical over 7 bases. This CDR3 has 16 residues. Germline CDR1 KGHSH, CDR2 LQKENI. The V gene end was trimmed by 2 bases and the J gene end by 0 bases; junction bases not matched to a gene: 4. CDR3 DNA: TGTGCCAGCTCACCATGGGCAGGGGGCTCTGGAAACACCATATATTTT. Protein: CASSPWAGGSGNTIYF.

The chain combines TRBV7-9 with TRBJ2-5; no firm D call. Trimming cost V 6 bases and J 3 bases, with 8 bases left between them. Germline values: CDR1 SEHNR, CDR2 FQNEAQ (reference sequence). This CDR3 contains 12 residues. The CDR3 sequence: CASSQNEETQYF. The CDR3 DNA is TGTGCCAGCAGTCAGAACGAAGAGACCCAGTACTTC.

The rearrangement joins TRBV5-6 to TRBJ1-1; D remains unclear. V dropped 2 bases and J dropped 3 bases, with 17 bases sitting between them. This CDR3 contains 16 residues. The germline gives CDR1 SGHDT, CDR2 YYEEEE. In DNA form, the CDR3 reads TGTGCCAGCAGCTTCCGCACGGGATTTGGATACACTGAAGCTTTCTTT. Protein product: CASSFRTGFGYTEAFF.

The chain carries TRBV27 and TRBJ2-1; TRBD1 agrees at 8 bases. The germline gives CDR1 MNHEY, CDR2 SMNVEV (reference sequence). The length of the CDR3 is 16 residues. Trimming at V came to 8 bases and at J to 4 bases, leaving 13 bases not matched to a gene. Here the CDR3 DNA reads TGTGCCAGCTCTAGGGGCGGGACAGGATCTTACAATGAGCAGTTCTTC. As protein: CASSRGGTGSYNEQFF.

The chain couples TRBV6-5 to TRBJ1-5; TRBD1 agrees at 8 bases. Looked up from germline, CDR1 is MNHEY and CDR2 is SVGAGI. V gave up 6 bases and J gave up 9 bases; unmatched junction bases: 10. This CDR3 is built from 14 residues. The CDR3 region has the DNA TGTGCCAGCAGAAGGGGGTCAGGGGGCCGGCCCCAGCATTTT. The encoded protein is CASRRGSGGRPQHF.

The chain joins TRBV3-1 (or the pseudogene TRBV3-2) to TRBJ2-3; D might be TRBD2 (5 bases). Germline lookup yields CDR1 LGHDT and CDR2 YNNKEL (reference sequence). Trimming removed 0 bases at V and 1 base at J, with 14 bases between. The CDR3 loop spans 17 amino acids. CDR3 nucleotide sequence: TGTGCCAGCAGCCAAGAAGTAGCGCTGGCGGGCACAGATACGCAGTATTTT. It codes for CASSQEVALAGTDTQYF.

V usage is TRBV12-1 and J usage is TRBJ1-1. TRBV12-1 is recorded as a pseudogene. This CDR3 has 13 amino acids. The CDR3 DNA follows: TGTGCCAGCAGCATGGAGGAGAACACTGAAGCTTTCTTT. This translates into CASSMEENTEAFF.